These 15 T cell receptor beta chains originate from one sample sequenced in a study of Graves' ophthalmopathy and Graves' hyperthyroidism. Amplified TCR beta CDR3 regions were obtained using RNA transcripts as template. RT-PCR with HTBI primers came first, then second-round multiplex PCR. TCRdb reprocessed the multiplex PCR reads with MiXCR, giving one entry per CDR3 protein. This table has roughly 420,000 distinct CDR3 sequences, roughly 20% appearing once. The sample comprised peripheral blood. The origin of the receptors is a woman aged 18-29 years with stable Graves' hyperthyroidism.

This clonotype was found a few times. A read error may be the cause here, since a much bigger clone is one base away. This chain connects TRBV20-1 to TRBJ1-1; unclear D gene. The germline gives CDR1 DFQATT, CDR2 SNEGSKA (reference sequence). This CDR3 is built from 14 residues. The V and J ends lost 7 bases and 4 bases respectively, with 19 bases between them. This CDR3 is CSDRTPGVSTEAFF. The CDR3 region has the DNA TGCAGTGATAGGACCCCTGGGGTAAGCACTGAAGCTTTCTTT.

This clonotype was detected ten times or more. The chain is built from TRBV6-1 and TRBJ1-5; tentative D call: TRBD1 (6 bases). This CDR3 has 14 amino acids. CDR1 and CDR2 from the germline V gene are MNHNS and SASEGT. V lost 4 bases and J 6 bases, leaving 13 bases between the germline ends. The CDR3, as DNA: TGTGCCAGCAGTGGACCTACAGGGATTCAGCCCCAGCATTTT. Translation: CASSGPTGIQPQHF.

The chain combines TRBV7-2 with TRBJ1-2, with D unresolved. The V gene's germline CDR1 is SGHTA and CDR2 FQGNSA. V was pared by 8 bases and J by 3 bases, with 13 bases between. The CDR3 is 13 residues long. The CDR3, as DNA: TGTGCCAGCCTACCTGCCTTGGACTATGGCTACACCTTC. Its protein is CASLPALDYGYTF.

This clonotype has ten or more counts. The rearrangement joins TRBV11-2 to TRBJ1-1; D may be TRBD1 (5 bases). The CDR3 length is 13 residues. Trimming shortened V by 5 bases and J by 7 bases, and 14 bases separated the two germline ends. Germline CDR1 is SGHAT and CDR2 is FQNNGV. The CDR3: CASSQEMGVEAFF. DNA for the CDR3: TGTGCCAGCAGCCAAGAGATGGGGGTTGAAGCTTTCTTT. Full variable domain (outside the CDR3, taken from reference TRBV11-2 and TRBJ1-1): EAGVAQSPRYKIIEKRQSVAFWCNPISGHATLYWYQQILGQGPKLLIQFQNNGVVDDSQLPKDRFSAERLKGVDSTLKIQPAKLEDSAVYLCASSQEMGVEAFFGQGTRLTVV.

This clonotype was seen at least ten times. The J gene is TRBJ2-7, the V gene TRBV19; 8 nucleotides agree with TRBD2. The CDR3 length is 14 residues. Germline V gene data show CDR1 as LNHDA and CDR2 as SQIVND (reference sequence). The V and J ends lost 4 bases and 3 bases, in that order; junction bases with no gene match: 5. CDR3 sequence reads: CASSNTGGDYEQYF. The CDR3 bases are TGTGCCAGTAGTAACACGGGAGGGGACTACGAGCAGTACTTC. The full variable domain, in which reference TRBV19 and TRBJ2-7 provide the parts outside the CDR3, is DGGITQSPKYLFRKEGQNVTLSCEQNLNHDAMYWYRQDPGQGLRLIYYSQIVNDFQKGDIAEGYSVSREKKESFPLTVTSAQKNPTAFYLCASSNTGGDYEQYFGPGTRLTVT.

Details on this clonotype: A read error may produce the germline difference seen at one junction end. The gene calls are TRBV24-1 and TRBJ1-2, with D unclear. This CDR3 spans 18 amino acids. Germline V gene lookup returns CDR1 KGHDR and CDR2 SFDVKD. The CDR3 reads CATSDPLPGQRPNYGHTF. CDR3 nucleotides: TGTGCCACTAGTGATCCTCTTCCGGGTCAGAGGCCCAACTATGGCCACACCTTC.

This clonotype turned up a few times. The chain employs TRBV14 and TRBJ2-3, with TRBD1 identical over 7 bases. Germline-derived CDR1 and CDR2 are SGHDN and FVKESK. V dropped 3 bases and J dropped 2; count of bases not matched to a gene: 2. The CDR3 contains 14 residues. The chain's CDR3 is CASSHGTATDTQYF. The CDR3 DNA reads TGTGCCAGCAGCCATGGGACAGCCACAGATACGCAGTATTTT.

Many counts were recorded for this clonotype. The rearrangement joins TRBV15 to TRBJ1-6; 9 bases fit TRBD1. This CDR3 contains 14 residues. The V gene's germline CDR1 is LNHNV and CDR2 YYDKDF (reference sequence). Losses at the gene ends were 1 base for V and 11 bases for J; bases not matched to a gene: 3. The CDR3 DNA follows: TGTGCCACCAGCAGAGGGACAGGGGCTACACCCCTCCACTTT. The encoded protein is CATSRGTGATPLHF.

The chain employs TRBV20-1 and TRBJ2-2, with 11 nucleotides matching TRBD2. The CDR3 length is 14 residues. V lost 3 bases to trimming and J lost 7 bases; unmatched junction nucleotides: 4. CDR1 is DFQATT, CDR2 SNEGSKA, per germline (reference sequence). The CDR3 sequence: CSASGTSGNGELFF. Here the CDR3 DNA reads TGCAGTGCTAGTGGGACTAGCGGCAACGGGGAGCTGTTTTTT.

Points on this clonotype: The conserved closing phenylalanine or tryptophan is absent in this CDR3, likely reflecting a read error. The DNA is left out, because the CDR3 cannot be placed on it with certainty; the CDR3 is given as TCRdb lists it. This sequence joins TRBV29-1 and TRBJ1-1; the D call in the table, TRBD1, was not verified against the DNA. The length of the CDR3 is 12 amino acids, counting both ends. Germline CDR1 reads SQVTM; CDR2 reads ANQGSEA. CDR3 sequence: CSAGTLNTEACY.

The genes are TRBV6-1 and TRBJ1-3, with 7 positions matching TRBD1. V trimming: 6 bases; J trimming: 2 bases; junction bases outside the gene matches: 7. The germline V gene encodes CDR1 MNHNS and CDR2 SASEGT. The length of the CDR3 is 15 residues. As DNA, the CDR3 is TGTGCCAGCAGAACGGGACAGAGAGCTGGAAACACCATATATTTT. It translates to CASRTGQRAGNTIYF.

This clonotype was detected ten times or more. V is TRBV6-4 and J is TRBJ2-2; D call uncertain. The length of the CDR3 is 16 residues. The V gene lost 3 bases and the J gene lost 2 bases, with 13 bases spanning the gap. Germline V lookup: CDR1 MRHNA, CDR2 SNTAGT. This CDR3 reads CASSDQSGSNTGELFF. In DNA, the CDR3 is TGTGCCAGCAGTGATCAGTCAGGATCCAACACCGGGGAGCTGTTTTTT.

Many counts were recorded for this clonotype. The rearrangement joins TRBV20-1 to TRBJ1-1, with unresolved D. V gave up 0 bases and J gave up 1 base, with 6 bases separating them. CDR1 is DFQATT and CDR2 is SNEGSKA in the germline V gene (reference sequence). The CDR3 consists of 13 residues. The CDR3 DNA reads TGCAGTGCTAGAGAGATGAGGAACACTGAAGCTTTCTTT. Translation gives CSAREMRNTEAFF.

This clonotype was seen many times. In nucleotides, the CDR3 is TGTGCCAGCAGATCCCCGAACACTGAAGCTTTCTTT. Encoded protein: CASRSPNTEAFF. The genes are TRBV12-3 or TRBV12-4 and TRBJ1-1; no definite D call. V lost 6 bases and J lost 1, with 6 bases in between. The CDR3 loop spans 12 amino acids.

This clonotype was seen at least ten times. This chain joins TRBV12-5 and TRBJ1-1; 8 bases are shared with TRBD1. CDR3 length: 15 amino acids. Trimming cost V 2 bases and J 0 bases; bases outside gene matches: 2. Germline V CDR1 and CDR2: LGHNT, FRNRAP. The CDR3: CASGLTDRVNTEAFF. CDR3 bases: TGTGCTAGTGGTTTGACGGACAGGGTGAACACTGAAGCTTTCTTT. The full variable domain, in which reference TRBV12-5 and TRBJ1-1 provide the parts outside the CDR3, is DARVTQTPRHKVTEMGQEVTMRCQPILGHNTVFWYRQTMMQGLELLAYFRNRAPLDDSGMPKDRFSAEMPDATLATLKIQPSEPRDSAVYFCASGLTDRVNTEAFFGQGTRLTVV.